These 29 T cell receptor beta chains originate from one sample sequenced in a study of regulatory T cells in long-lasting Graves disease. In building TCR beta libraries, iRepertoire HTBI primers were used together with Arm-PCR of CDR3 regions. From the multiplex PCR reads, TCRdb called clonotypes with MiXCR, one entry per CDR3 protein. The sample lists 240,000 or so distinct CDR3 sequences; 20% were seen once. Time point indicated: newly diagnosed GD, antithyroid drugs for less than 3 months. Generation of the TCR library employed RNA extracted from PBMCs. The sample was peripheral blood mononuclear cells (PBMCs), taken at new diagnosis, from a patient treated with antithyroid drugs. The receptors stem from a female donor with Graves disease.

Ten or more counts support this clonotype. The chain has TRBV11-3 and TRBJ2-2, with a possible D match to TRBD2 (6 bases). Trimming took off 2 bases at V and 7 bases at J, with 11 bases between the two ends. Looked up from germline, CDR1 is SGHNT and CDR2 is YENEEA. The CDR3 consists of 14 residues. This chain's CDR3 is CASSLLGGIGELFF. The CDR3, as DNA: TGTGCCAGCAGCTTATTAGGCGGGATCGGGGAGCTGTTTTTT.

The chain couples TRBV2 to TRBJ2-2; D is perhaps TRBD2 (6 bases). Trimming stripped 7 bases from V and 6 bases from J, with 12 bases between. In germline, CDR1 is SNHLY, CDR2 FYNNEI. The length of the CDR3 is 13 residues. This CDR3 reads CASNEEGPGELFF. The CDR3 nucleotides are TGTGCCAGCAATGAGGAGGGTCCCGGGGAGCTGTTTTTT.

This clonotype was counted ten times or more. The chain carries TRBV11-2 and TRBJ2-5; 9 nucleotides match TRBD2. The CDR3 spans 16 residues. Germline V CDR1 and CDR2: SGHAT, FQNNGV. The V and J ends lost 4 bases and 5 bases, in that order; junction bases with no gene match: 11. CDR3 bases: TGTGCCAGCAGCTACAATAGCGGGGGAGGGAGGGAGACCCAGTACTTC. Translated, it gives CASSYNSGGGRETQYF.

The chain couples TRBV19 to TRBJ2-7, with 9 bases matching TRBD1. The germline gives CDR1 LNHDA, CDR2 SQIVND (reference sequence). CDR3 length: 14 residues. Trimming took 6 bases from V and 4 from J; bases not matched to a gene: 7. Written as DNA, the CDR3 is TGTGCCAGTAGGTCAACAGGGGGCGGTTACGAGCAGTACTTC. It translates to CASRSTGGGYEQYF. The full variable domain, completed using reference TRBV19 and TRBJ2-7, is DGGITQSPKYLFRKEGQNVTLSCEQNLNHDAMYWYRQDPGQGLRLIYYSQIVNDFQKGDIAEGYSVSREKKESFPLTVTSAQKNPTAFYLCASRSTGGGYEQYFGPGTRLTVT.

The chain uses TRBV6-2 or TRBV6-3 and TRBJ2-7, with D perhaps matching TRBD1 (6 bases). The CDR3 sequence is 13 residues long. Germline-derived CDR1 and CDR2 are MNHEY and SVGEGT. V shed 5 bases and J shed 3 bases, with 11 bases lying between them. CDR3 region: CASSEQGIYEQYF. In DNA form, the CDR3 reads TGTGCCAGCAGTGAGCAGGGGATCTACGAGCAGTACTTC.

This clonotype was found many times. CDR3 sequence: CAISSGTDYNEQFF. The CDR3 DNA is TGTGCCATCAGTTCCGGGACGGACTACAATGAGCAGTTCTTC. V gene TRBV10-3 combines with J gene TRBJ2-1; D assignment may be TRBD1 or TRBD2 (5 bases each). The CDR3 is 14 residues long. Germline CDR1 reads ENHRY; CDR2 reads SYGVKD. V was trimmed by 5 bases and J by 3 bases, leaving 11 bases between them.

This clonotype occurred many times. The CDR3 is CSARPPAGGPSWIDTQYF. The CDR3 region has the DNA TGCAGTGCTAGACCTCCAGCGGGAGGGCCCTCTTGGATAGATACGCAGTATTTT. The chain couples TRBV20-1 to TRBJ2-3; 10 bases match TRBD2. Trimming took 2 bases from V and 5 from J; bases not matched to a gene: 16. This CDR3 spans 18 amino acids. Per the germline V gene, CDR1 is DFQATT and CDR2 is SNEGSKA (reference sequence).

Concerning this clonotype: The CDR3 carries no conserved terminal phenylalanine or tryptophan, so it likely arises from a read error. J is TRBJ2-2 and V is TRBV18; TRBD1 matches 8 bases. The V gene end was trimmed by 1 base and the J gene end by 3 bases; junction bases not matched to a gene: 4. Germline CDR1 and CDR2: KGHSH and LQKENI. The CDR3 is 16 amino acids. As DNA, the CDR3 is TGTGCCAGCTCACCACGGACAGGGAGTCACACCGGGGAGCTGTTTCTT. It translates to CASSPRTGSHTGELFL.

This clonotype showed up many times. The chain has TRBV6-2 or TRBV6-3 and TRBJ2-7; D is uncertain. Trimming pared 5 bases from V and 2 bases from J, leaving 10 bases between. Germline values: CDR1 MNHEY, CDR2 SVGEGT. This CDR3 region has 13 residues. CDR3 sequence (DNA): TGTGCCAGCAGTCCGGTACGGCCCTACGAGCAGTACTTC. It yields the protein CASSPVRPYEQYF.

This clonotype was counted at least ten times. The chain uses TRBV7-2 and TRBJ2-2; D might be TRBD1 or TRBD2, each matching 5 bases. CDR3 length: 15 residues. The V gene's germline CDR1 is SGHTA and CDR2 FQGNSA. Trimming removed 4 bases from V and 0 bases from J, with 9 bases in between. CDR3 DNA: TGTGCCAGCAGCTCCGGGACGCCGAACACCGGGGAGCTGTTTTTT. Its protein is CASSSGTPNTGELFF.

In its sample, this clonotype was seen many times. Written as DNA, the CDR3 is TGTGCCAGCAGCTTAGATAAAGAGACCCAGTACTTC. This sequence encodes CASSLDKETQYF. The gene calls are TRBV11-2 and TRBJ2-1; no definite D call. The better agreement between TRBJ2-5 and the DNA end casts doubt on the J call. The V gene's germline CDR1 is SGHAT and CDR2 FQNNGV. The CDR3 sequence is 12 residues long.

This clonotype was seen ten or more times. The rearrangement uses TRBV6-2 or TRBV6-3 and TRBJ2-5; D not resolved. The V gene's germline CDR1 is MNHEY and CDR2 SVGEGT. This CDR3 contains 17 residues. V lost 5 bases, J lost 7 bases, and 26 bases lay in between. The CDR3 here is CASSEPRTGIRLWTQYF. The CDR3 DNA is TGTGCCAGCAGTGAACCTCGTACGGGTATTCGCCTGTGGACCCAGTACTTC.

CDR3 protein: CASSFRQGGQPQHF. In DNA form, the CDR3 reads TGTGCCAGCAGTTTTAGACAGGGGGGGCAGCCCCAGCATTTT. V is TRBV12-3 or TRBV12-4 and J is TRBJ1-5; 9 positions match TRBD1. V lost 3 bases and J lost 7; bases outside the gene matches: 4. The CDR3 totals 14 residues.

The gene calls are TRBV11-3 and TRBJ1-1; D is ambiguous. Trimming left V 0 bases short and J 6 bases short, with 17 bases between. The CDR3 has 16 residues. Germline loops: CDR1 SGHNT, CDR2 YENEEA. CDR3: CASSLDLLGKRSEAFF. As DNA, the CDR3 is TGTGCCAGCAGCTTAGATCTGCTGGGTAAGAGGTCTGAAGCTTTCTTT.

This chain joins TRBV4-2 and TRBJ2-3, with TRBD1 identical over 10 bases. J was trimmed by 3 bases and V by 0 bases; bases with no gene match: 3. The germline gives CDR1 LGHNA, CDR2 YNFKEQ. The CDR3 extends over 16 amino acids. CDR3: CASSQDRDRGTDTQYF. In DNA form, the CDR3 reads TGTGCCAGCAGCCAAGATAGGGACAGGGGTACAGATACGCAGTATTTT.

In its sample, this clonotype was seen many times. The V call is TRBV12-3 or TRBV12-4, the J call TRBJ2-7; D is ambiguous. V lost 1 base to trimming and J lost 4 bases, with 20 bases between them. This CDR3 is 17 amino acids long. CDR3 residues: CASSLVFRAGPPYEQYF. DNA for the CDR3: TGTGCCAGCAGTTTAGTGTTTCGGGCAGGTCCGCCTTACGAGCAGTACTTC.

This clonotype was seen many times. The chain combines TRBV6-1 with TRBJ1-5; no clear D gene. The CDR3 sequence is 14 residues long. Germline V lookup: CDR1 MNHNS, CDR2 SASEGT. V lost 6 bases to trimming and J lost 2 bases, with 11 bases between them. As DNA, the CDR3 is TGTGCCAGCAGCTCGGTGTACCGCAATCAGCCCCAGCATTTT. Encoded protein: CASSSVYRNQPQHF.

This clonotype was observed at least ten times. The DNA for the CDR3 is TGTGCCAGCAGCCTGGCTTATGGCTACACCTTC. Protein product: CASSLAYGYTF. The rearrangement links TRBV28 to TRBJ1-2; D gene unclear. The germline gives CDR1 MDHEN, CDR2 SYDVKM. V was cut by 6 bases and J by 5 bases, with 7 bases left in between. This CDR3 is 11 amino acids long.

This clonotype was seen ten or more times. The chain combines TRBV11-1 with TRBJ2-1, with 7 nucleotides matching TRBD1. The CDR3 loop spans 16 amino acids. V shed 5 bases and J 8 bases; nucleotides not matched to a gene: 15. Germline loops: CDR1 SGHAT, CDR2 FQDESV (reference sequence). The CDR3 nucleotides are TGTGCCAGCAGCCCACCCCCGGGGACAGAGATTGATGAGCAGTTCTTC. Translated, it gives CASSPPPGTEIDEQFF.

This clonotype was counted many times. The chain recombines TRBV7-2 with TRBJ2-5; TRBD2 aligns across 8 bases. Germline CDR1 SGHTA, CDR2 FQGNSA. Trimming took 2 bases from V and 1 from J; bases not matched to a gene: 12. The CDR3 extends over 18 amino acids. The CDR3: CASSLKGRLAGPQETQYF. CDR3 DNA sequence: TGTGCCAGCAGCTTAAAGGGGAGGCTAGCGGGTCCCCAAGAGACCCAGTACTTC.

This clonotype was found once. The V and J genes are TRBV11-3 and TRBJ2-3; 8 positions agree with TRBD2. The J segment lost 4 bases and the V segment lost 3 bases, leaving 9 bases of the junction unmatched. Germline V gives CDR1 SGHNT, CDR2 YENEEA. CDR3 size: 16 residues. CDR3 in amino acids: CASSFGGGRVSDTQYF. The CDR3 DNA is TGTGCCAGCAGCTTTGGCGGGGGGCGCGTCTCAGATACGCAGTATTTT.

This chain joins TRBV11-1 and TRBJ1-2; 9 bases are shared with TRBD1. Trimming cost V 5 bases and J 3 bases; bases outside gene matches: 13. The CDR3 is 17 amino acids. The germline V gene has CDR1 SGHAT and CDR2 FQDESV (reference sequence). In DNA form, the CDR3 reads TGTGCCAGCAGCCAAGACTCGGGACAGGGAAAGGACTATGGCTACACCTTC. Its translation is CASSQDSGQGKDYGYTF.

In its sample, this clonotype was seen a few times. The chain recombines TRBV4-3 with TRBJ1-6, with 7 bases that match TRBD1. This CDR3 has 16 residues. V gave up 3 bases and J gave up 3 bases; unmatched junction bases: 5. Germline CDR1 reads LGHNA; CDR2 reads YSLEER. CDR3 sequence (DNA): TGCGCCAGCAGCCACGACAGGGCAATCTATAATTCACCCCTCCACTTT. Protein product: CASSHDRAIYNSPLHF.

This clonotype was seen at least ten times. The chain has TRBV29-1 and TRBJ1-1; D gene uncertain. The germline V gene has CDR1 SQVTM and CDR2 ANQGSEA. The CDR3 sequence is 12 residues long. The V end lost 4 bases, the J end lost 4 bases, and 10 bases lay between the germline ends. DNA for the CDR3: TGCAGCGTTGTGGTGATGGGCACTGAAGCTTTCTTT. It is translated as CSVVVMGTEAFF.

CDR3 in amino acids: CASSQLAGKETQYF. Written as DNA, the CDR3 is TGTGCCAGCAGCCAACTAGCGGGGAAAGAGACCCAGTACTTC. This chain connects TRBV3-1 to TRBJ2-5; 9 bases line up with TRBD2. The trim removed 2 bases at V and 3 bases at J, leaving 1 base unmatched. Germline values: CDR1 LGHDT, CDR2 YNNKEL (reference sequence). The CDR3 totals 14 residues.

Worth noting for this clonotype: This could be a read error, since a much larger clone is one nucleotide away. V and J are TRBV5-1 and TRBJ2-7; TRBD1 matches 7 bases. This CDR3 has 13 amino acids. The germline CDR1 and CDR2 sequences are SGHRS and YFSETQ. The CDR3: CASSWDSAYEQYF. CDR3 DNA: TGTGCCAGCAGCTGGGACAGTGCCTACGAGCAGTACTTC. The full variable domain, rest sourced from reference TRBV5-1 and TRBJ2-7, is KAGVTQTPRYLIKTRGQQVTLSCSPISGHRSVSWYQQTPGQGLQFLFEYFSETQRNKGNFPGRFSGRQFSNSRSEMNVSTLELGDSALYLCASSWDSAYEQYFGPGTRLTVT.

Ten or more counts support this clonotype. The CDR3: CASSSAGIYEQYF. CDR3 sequence (DNA): TGTGCCAGCAGTTCGGCGGGAATTTACGAGCAGTACTTC. V gene TRBV12-3 or TRBV12-4 combines with J gene TRBJ2-7, with D perhaps TRBD2 (6 bases). V shed 4 bases and J shed 4 bases, with 11 bases lying between them. CDR3 length: 13 amino acids.

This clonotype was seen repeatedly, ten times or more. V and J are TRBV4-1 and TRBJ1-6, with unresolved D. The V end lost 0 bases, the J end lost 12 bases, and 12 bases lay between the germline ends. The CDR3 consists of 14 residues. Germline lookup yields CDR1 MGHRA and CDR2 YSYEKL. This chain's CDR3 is CASSQEVKDLPLHF. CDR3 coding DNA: TGCGCCAGCAGCCAAGAAGTTAAGGACTTACCCCTCCACTTT.

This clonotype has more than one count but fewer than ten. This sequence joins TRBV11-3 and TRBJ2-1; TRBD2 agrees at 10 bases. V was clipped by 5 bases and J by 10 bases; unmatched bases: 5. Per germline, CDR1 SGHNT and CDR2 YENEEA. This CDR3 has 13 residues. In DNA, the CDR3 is TGTGCCAGCAGCACTAGCGGGATCAGGGAGCAGTTCTTC. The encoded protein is CASSTSGIREQFF.